Each of the 5 T cell receptor beta chains below was sequenced from the same sample in a study of shared clonotypes between healthy human individuals. Generated by immunoSEQ multiplex PCR, the TCRdb table keeps only in-frame clones and is missing some. The sample holds about 960,000 clones, around 80% seen once. The sample taken for sequencing was memory CD4+ T cells sorted from blood. Subset described: CD45RA-negative fraction. These receptors came from a man younger than 35 in good health.

The chain recombines TRBV30 with TRBJ2-7; 7 nucleotides line up with TRBD1. J lost 2 bases, V lost 3 bases, and 1 base had no gene match. The length of the CDR3 is 12 residues. Germline assignment: CDR1 GTSNPN and CDR2 SVGIG (reference sequence). CDR3 protein: CAWRGGAYEQYF. CDR3 coding DNA: TGTGCCTGGAGAGGGGGCGCCTACGAGCAGTACTTC.

J is TRBJ1-2 and V is TRBV19, with a tentative D call TRBD1 (5 bases). Germline V gene data show CDR1 as LNHDA and CDR2 as SQIVND (reference sequence). This CDR3 is built from 18 residues. V was cut by 5 bases and J by 1 base, with 23 bases left in between. CDR3 DNA: TGTGCCAGTAGTTCCCCTAAGCGGGGCGGCGGACATAACTATGGCTACACCTTC. It yields the protein CASSSPKRGGGHNYGYTF.

This clone was counted at least ten times. The rearrangement joins TRBV29-1 to TRBJ1-1, with D possibly matching TRBD1 (6 bases). V was pared by 6 bases and J by 3 bases, with 20 bases between. This CDR3 has 15 amino acids. Germline loops: CDR1 SQVTM, CDR2 ANQGSEA. CDR3 in amino acids: CSVHGGGGRDTEAFF. The CDR3 DNA sequence: TGCAGCGTACACGGTGGAGGGGGTAGGGACACTGAAGCTTTCTTT.

This CDR3 is CASSLGTGSGYTF. CDR3 DNA sequence: TGCGCCAGCAGCCTCGGAACAGGGAGCGGCTACACCTTC. This chain uses TRBV4-1 with TRBJ1-2; D is perhaps TRBD1 (6 bases). V lost 4 bases and J 8 bases, leaving 14 bases between the germline ends. Germline CDR1 and CDR2: MGHRA and YSYEKL. This CDR3 contains 13 residues.

Details on this clone: Distinct nucleotide sequences in the sample also encode this CDR3. The genes are TRBV5-6 and TRBJ2-3; D unresolved. Trimming removed 4 bases from V and 0 bases from J, with 9 bases in between. This CDR3 has 14 amino acids. Germline CDR1 reads SGHDT; CDR2 reads YYEEEE. The CDR3, as DNA: TGTGCCAGCAGCCCGGGTCCTAGCACAGATACGCAGTATTTT. Amino acid sequence: CASSPGPSTDTQYF.